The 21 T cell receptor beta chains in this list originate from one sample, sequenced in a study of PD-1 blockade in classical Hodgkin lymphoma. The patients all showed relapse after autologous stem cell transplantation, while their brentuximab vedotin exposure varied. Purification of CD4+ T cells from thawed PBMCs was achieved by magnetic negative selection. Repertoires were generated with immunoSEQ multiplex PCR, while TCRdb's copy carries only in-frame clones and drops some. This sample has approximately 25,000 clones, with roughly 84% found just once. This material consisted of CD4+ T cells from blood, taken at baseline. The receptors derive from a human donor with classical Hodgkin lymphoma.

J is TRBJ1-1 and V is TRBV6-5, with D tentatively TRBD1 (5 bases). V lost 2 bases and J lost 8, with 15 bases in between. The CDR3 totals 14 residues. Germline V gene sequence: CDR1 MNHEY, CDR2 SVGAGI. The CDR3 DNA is TGTGCCAGCAGTTACCGACCCGGGACCGAAGAAGCTTTCTTT. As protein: CASSYRPGTEEAFF.

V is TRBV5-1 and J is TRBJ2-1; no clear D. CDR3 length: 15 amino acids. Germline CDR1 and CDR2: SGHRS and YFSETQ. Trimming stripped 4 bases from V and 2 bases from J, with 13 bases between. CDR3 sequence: CASSPLTEPYNEQFF. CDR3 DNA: TGCGCCAGCAGCCCCCTTACGGAGCCCTACAATGAGCAGTTCTTC.

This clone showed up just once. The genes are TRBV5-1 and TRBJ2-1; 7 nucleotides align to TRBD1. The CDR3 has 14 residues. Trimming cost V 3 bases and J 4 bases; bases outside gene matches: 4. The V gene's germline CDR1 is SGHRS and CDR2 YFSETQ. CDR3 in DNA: TGCGCCAGCAGCTCGGGACAGAGGTACAATGAGCAGTTCTTC. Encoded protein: CASSSGQRYNEQFF.

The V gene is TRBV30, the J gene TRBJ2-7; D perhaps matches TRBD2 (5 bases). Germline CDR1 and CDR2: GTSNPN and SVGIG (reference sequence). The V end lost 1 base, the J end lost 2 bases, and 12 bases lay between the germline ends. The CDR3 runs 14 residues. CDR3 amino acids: CAWSGGGRAYEQYF. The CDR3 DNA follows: TGTGCCTGGAGTGGCGGAGGACGGGCCTACGAGCAGTACTTC.

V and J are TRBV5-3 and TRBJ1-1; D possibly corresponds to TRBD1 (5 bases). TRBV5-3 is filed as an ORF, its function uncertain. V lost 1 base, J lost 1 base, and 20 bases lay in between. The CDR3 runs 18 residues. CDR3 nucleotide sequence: TGTGCCAGAAGCTTGTACCGAGGACACTTCTCTCCGAACACTGAAGCTTTCTTT. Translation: CARSLYRGHFSPNTEAFF.

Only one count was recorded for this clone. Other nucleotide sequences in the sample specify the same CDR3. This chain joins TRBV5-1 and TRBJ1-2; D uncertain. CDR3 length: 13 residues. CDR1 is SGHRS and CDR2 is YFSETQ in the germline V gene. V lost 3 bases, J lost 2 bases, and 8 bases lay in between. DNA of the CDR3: TGCGCCAGCAGCTCCGACGGAAACTATGGCTACACCTTC. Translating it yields CASSSDGNYGYTF.

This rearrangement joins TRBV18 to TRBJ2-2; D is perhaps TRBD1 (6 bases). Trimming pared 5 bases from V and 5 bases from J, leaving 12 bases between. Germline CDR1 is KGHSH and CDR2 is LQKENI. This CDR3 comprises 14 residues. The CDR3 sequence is CASSTGTGTGELFF. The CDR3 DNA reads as TGTGCCAGCTCAACAGGGACGGGGACCGGGGAGCTGTTTTTT.

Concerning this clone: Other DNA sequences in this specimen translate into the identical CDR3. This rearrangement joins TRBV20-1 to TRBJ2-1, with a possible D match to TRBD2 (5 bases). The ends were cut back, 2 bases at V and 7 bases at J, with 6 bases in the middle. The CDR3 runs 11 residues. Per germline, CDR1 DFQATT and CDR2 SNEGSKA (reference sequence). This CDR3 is CSARRGNEQFF. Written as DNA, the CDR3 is TGCAGTGCTAGAAGAGGGAATGAGCAGTTCTTC.

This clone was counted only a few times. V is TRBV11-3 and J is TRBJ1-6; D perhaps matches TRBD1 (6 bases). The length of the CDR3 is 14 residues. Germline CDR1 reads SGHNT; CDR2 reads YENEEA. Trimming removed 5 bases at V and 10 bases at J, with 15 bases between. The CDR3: CASSAGQPGSPLHF. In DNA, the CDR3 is TGTGCCAGCAGCGCTGGACAGCCTGGATCACCCCTCCACTTT.

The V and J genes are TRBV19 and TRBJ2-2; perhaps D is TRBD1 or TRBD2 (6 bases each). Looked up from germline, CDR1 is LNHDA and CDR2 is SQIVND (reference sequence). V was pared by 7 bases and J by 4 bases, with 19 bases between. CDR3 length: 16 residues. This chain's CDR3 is CASKLVGGASTGELFF. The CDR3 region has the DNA TGTGCCAGTAAGTTAGTCGGGGGCGCGAGCACCGGGGAGCTGTTTTTT.

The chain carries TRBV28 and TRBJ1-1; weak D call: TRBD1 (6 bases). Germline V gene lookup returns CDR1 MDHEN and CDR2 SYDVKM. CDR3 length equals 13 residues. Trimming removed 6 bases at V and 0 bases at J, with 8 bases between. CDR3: CASRDSVNTEAFF. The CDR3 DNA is TGTGCCAGCAGGGACAGCGTGAACACTGAAGCTTTCTTT.

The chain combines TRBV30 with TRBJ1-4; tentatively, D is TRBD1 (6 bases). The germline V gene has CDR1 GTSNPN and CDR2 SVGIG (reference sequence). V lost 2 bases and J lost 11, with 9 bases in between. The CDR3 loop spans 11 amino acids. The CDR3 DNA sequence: TGTGCCTGGAGTCCTCAGGGGAAACTGTTTTTT. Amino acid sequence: CAWSPQGKLFF.

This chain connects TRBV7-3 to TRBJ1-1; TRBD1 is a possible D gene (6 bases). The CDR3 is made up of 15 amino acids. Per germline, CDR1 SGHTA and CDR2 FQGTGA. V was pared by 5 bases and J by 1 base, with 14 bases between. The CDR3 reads CASSLRGQGNTEAFF. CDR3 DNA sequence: TGTGCCAGCAGCCTTCGGGGACAAGGGAACACTGAAGCTTTCTTT.

CDR3 sequence: CASSLPRARASTGELFF. CDR3 DNA sequence: TGCGCCAGCAGCTTGCCACGCGCCAGGGCGAGCACCGGGGAGCTGTTTTTT. V and J are TRBV5-1 and TRBJ2-2, with D possibly TRBD1 on 5 matching bases. With 1 base removed from V and 4 bases from J, the gap between germline ends came to 17 bases. This CDR3 contains 17 residues. The germline V gene encodes CDR1 SGHRS and CDR2 YFSETQ.

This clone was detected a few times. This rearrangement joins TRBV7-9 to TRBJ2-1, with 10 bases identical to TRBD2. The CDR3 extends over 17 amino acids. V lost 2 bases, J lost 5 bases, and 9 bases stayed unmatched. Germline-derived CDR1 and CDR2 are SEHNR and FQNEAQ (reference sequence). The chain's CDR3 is CASSLRAGGLANNEQFF. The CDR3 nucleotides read TGTGCCAGCAGCTTAAGGGCAGGGGGACTAGCGAACAATGAGCAGTTCTTC.

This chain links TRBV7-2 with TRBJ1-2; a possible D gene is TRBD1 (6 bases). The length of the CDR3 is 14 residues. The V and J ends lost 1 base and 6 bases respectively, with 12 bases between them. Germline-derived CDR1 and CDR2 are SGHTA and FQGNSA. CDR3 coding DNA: TGTGCCAGCAGCTTAGTATCGGGGGCAAATGGCTACACCTTC. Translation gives CASSLVSGANGYTF.

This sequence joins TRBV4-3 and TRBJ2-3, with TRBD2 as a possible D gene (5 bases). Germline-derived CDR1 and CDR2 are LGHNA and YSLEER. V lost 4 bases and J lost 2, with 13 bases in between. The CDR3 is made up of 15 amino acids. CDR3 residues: CASSPRGAATDTQYF. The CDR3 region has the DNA TGCGCCAGCAGCCCTCGCGGAGCGGCCACAGATACGCAGTATTTT.

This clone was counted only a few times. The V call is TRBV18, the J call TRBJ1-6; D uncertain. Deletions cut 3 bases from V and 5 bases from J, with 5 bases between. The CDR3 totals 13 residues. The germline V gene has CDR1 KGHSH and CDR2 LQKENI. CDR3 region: CASSPTDNSPLHF. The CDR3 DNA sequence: TGTGCCAGCTCACCTACGGATAATTCACCCCTCCACTTT.

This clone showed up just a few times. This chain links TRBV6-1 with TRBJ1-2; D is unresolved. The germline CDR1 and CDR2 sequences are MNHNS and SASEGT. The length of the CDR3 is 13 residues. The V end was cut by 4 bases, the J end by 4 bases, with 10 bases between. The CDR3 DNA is TGTGCCAGCAGTGGTTCCGGGAGCTATGGCTACACCTTC. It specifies CASSGSGSYGYTF.

CDR3 sequence reads: CASSRGASSYNEQFF. CDR3 nucleotide sequence: TGTGCCAGCAGCCGCGGGGCCAGCTCCTACAATGAGCAGTTCTTC. The chain recombines TRBV9 with TRBJ2-1, with D tentatively TRBD2 (6 bases). This CDR3 contains 15 residues. V was cut by 4 bases and J by 0 bases, with 11 bases left in between. CDR1 and CDR2 (germline): SGDLS, YYNGEE.

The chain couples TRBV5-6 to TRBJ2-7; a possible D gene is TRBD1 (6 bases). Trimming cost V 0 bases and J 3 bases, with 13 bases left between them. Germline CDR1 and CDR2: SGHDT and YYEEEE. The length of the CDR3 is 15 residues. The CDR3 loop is CASSLVGTLNYEQYF. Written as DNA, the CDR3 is TGTGCCAGCAGCTTGGTCGGGACACTAAACTACGAGCAGTACTTC. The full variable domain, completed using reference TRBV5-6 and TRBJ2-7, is DAGVTQSPTHLIKTRGQQVTLRCSPKSGHDTVSWYQQALGQGPQFIFQYYEEEERQRGNFPDRFSGHQFPNYSSELNVNALLLGDSALYLCASSLVGTLNYEQYFGPGTRLTVT.